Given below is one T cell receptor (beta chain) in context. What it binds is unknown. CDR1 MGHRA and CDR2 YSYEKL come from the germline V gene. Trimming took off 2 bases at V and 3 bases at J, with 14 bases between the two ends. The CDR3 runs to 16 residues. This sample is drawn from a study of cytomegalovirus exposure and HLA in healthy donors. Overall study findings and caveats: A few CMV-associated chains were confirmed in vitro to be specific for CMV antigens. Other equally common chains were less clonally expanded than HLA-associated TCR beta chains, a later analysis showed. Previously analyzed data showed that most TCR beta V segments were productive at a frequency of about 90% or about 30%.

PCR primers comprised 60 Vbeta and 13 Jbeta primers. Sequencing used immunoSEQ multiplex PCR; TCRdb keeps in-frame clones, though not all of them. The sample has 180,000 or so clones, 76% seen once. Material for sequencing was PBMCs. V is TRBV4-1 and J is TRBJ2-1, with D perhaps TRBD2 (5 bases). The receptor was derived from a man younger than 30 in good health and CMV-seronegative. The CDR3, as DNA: TGCGCCAGCAGCCAAAGGCTCAGCGGATACTACAATGAGCAGTTCTTC. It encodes CASSQRLSGYYNEQFF.